This TCR beta chain appears in the sequencing data of a study of blood T cell repertoires in COVID-19. Study summary: Acute and convalescent COVID-19 specimens originated in the United States, Italy and Spain.

Each participant's cohort was designated according to participant-reported clinical history. The recovered donors of Cohort 3 showed two negative PCRs, clearance, or symptom resolution. Trimming stripped 3 bases from V and 3 bases from J, with 14 bases between. The CDR3 totals 16 residues. Germline CDR1 is KGHDR and CDR2 is SFDVKD. Original processing notes: Amplification of reference gene primers provided the estimated nucleated cell counts. Using immunoSEQ multiplex PCR, the repertoire was profiled, and TCRdb retains in-frame clones only, with some absent. The V and J calls and the clone size are those of that table, but D and trimming were determined from the DNA. The table has 450,000 or so clones, 90% seen once; the top ten hold 0.55% to 0.75%.

The sequence was obtained from a man between 18 and 35 years old who had recovered from COVID-19. The sample consisted of PBMCs or T cells enriched from blood (not recorded which). The chain recombines TRBV24-1 with TRBJ1-5; possibly TRBD1 for D (6 bases). CDR3 in DNA: TGTGCCACCAGTGATAGCGGCTGGGACAACAATCAGCCCCAGCATTTT. Translating it yields CATSDSGWDNNQPQHF.